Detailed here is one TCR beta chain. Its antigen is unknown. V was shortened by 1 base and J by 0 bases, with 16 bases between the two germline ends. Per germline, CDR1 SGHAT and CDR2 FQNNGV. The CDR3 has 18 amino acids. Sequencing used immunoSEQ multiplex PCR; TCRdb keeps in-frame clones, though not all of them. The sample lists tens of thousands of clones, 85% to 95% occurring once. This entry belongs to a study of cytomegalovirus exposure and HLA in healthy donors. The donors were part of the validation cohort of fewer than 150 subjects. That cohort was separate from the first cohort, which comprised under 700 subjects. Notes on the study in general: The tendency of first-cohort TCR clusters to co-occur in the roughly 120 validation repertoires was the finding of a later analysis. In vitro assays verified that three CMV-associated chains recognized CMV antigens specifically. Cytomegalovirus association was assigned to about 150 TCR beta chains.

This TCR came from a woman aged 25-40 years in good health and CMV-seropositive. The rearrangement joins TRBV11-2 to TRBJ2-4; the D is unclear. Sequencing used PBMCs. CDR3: CASSLVPMQELAKNIQYF. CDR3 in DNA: TGTGCCAGCAGCTTAGTGCCCATGCAGGAACTAGCCAAAAACATTCAGTACTTC.